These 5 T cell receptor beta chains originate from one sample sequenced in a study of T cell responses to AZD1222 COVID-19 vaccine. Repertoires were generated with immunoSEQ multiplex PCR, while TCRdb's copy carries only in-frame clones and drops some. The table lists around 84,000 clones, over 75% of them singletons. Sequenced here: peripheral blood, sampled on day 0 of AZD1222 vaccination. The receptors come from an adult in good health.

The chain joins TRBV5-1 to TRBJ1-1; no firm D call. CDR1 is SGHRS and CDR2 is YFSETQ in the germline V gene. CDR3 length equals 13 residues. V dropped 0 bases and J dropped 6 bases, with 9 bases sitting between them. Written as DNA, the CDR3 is TGCGCCAGCAGCTTGGCCATTGGACCTGAAGCTTTCTTT. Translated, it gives CASSLAIGPEAFF.

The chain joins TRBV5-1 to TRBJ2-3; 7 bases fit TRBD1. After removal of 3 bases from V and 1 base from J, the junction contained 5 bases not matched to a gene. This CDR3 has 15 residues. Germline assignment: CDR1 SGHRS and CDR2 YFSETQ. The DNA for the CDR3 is TGCGCCAGCAGCTCGCGACAGGGTCGCACAGATACGCAGTATTTT. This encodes CASSSRQGRTDTQYF.

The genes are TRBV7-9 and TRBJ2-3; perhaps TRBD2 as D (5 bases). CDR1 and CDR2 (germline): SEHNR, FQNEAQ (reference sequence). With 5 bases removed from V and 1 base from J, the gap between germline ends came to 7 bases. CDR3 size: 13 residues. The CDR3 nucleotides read TGTGCCAGCAGCGCGAGGGGCACAGATACGCAGTATTTT. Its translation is CASSARGTDTQYF.

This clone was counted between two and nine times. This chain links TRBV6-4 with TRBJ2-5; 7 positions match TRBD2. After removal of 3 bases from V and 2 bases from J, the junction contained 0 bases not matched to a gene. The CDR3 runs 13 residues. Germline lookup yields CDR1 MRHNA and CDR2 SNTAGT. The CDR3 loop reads CASSEREQETQYF. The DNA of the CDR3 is TGTGCCAGCAGTGAGCGGGAGCAAGAGACCCAGTACTTC.

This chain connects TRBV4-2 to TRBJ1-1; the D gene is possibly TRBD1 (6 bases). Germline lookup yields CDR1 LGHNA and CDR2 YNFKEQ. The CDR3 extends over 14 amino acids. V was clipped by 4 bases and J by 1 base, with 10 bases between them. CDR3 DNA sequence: TGTGCCAGCAGCCGCGAAGGGGGGAACACTGAAGCTTTCTTT. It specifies CASSREGGNTEAFF.